Below, 2 T cell receptor beta chains from the same sample are listed, as sequenced in a study of response to subunit inactivated influenza vaccine. TCRdb passed the RT-PCR reads through MiXCR, listing each CDR3 protein once. The profile covers over 650,000 distinct CDR3 sequences, with around a sixth appearing a single time and roughly a tenth taken by the ten largest. Sample: PBMCs from blood, taken more than 4 days after vaccination. The receptors derive from a man aged 50-60 years who received an inactivated influenza vaccine.

This clonotype came up once. For the CDR3, the DNA is TGTGCCAGCAGTTCCCCGAGGGGAGCGGGGCGATCAGATACGCAGTATTTT. It encodes CASSSPRGAGRSDTQYF. This sequence joins TRBV6-5 and TRBJ2-3; 7 nucleotides align to TRBD2. CDR3 length: 17 residues. V lost 4 bases to trimming and J lost 4 bases; unmatched junction nucleotides: 14. CDR1 MNHEY and CDR2 SVGAGI come from the germline V gene.

This clonotype was seen ten or more times. V usage is TRBV27 and J usage is TRBJ2-3; D remains unclear. This CDR3 has 13 amino acids. Trimming took 0 bases from V and 6 from J, leaving 7 bases between them. The germline CDR1 and CDR2 sequences are MNHEY and SMNVEV (reference sequence). CDR3 sequence reads: CASSLSFGDTQYF. The CDR3 nucleotides are TGTGCCAGCAGTTTATCGTTCGGGGATACGCAGTATTTT.